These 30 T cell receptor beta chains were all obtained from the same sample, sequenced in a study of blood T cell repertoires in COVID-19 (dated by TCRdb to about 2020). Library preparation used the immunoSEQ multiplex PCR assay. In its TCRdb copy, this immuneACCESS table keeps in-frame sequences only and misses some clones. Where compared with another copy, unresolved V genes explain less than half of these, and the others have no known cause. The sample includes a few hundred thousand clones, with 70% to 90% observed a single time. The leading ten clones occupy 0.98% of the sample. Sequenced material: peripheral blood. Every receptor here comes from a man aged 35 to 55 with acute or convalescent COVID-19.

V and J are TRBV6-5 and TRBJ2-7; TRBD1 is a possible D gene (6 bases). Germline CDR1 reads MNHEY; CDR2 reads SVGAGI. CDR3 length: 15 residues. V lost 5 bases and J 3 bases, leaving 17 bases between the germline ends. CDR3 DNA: TGTGCCAGCAGTAAGGCAGGGGCCACTGGCTACGAGCAGTACTTC. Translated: CASSKAGATGYEQYF.

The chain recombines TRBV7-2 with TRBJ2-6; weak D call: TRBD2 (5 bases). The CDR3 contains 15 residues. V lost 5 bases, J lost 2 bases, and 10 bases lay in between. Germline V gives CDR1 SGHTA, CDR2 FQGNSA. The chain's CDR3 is CASSPPGTGANVLTF. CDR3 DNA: TGTGCCAGCAGCCCTCCGGGAACTGGGGCCAACGTCCTGACTTTC.

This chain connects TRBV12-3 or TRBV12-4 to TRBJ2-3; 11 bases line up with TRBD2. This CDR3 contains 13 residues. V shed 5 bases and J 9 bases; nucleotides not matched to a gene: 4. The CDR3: CASSVLAGGTQYF. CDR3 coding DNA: TGTGCCAGCAGTGTTTTAGCGGGGGGGACGCAGTATTTT.

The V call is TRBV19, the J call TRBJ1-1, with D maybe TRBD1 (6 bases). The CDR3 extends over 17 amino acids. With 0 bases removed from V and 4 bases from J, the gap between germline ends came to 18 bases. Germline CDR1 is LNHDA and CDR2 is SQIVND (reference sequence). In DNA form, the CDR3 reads TGTGCCAGTAGTATAGATCCCTTCCGCAGGGGACCCACTGAAGCTTTCTTT. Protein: CASSIDPFRRGPTEAFF.

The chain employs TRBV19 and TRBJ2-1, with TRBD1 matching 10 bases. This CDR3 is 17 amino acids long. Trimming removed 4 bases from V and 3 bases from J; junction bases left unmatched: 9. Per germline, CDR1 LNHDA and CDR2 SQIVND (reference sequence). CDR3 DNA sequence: TGTGCCAGTAGTACCCGGACAGGGGGAAGTTTCTACAATGAGCAGTTCTTC. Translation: CASSTRTGGSFYNEQFF.

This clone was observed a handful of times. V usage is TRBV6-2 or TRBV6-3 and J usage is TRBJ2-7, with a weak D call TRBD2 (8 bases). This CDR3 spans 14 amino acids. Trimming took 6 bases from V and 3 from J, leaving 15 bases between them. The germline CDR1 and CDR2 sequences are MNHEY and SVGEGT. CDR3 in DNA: TGTGCCAGCAGCTGGGACAGCGGGAGCTACGAGCAGTACTTC. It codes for CASSWDSGSYEQYF.

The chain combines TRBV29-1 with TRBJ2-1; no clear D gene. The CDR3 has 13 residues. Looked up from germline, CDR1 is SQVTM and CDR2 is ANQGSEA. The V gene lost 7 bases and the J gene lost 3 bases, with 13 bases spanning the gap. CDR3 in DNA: TGCAGCGCCTCCGCCCGAGTCTACAATGAGCAGTTCTTC. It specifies CSASARVYNEQFF.

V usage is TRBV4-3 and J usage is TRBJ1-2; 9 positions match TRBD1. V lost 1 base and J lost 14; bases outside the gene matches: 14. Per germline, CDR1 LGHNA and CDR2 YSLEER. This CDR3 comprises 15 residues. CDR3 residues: CASSQAVLIGTGYTF. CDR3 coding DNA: TGCGCCAGCAGCCAAGCGGTGTTAATCGGGACAGGGTATACCTTC.

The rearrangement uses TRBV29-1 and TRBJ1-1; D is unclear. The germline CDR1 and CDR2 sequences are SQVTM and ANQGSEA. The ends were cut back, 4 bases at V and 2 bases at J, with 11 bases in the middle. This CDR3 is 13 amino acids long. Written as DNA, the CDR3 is TGCAGCGTTGGTGGGCAGCTAAACACTGAAGCTTTCTTT. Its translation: CSVGGQLNTEAFF.

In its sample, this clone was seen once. CDR3 bases: TGTGCCAGCTCACCACCGTCAGGGGTAGTAGAGACCCAGTACTTC. It codes for CASSPPSGVVETQYF. The chain has TRBV18 and TRBJ2-5; maybe TRBD1 (6 bases). Germline CDR1 reads KGHSH; CDR2 reads LQKENI. V lost 0 bases and J 4 bases, leaving 12 bases between the germline ends. This CDR3 has 15 amino acids. The full variable domain, completed using reference TRBV18 and TRBJ2-5, is NAGVMQNPRHLVRRRGQEARLRCSPMKGHSHVYWYRQLPEEGLKFMVYLQKENIIDESGMPKERFSAEFPKEGPSILRIQQVVRGDSAAYFCASSPPSGVVETQYFGPGTRLLVL.

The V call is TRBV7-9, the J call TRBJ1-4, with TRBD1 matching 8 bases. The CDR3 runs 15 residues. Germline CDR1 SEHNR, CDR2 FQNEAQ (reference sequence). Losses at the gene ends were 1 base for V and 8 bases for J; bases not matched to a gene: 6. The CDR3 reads CASSLGDRGGEKLFF. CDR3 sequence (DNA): TGTGCCAGCAGCTTAGGAGACAGGGGTGGCGAAAAACTGTTTTTT. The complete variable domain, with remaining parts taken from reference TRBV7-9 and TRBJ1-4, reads DTGVSQNPRHKITKRGQNVTFRCDPISEHNRLYWYRQTLGQGPEFLTYFQNEAQLEKSRLLSDRFSAERPKGSFSTLEIQRTEQGDSAMYLCASSLGDRGGEKLFFGSGTQLSVL.

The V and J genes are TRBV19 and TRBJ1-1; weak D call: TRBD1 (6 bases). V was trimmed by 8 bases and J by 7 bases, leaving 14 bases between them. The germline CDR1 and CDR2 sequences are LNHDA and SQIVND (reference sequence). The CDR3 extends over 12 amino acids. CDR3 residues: CASFTQGGEAFF. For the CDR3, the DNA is TGTGCCAGTTTCACACAGGGTGGTGAAGCTTTCTTT.

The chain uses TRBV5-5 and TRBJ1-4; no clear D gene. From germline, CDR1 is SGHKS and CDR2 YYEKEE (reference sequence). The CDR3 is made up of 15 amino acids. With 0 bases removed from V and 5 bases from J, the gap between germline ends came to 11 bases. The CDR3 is CASSLATTGNEKLFF. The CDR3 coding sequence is TGTGCCAGCAGCTTGGCCACTACCGGAAATGAAAAACTGTTTTTT.

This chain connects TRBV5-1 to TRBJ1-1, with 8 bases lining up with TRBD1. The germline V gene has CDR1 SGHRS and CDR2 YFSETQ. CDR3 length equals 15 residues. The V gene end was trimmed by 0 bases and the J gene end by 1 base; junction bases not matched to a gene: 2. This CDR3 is CASSLDGQGNTEAFF. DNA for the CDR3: TGCGCCAGCAGCTTGGACGGACAGGGGAACACTGAAGCTTTCTTT.

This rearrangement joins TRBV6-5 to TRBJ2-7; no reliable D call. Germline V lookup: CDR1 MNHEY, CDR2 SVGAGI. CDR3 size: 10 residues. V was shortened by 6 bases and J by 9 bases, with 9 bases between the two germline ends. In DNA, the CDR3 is TGTGCCAGCAGACGGTTAGCGCAGTACTTC. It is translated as CASRRLAQYF.

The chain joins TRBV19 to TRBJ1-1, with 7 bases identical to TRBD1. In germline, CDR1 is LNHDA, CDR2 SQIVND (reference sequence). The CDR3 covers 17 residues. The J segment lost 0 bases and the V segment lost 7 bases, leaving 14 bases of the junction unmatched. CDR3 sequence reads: CASTLARDRIMNTEAFF. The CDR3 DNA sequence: TGTGCCAGTACTCTAGCCCGGGACAGAATAATGAACACTGAAGCTTTCTTT. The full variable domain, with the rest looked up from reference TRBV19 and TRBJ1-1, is DGGITQSPKYLFRKEGQNVTLSCEQNLNHDAMYWYRQDPGQGLRLIYYSQIVNDFQKGDIAEGYSVSREKKESFPLTVTSAQKNPTAFYLCASTLARDRIMNTEAFFGQGTRLTVV.

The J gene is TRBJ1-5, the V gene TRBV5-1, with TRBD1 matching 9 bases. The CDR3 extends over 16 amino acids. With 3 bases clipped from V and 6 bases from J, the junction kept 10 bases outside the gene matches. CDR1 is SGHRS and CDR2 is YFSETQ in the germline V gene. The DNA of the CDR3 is TGCGCCAGCAGCTATGACGGGACAGGGCACGGTCAGCCCCAGCATTTT. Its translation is CASSYDGTGHGQPQHF.

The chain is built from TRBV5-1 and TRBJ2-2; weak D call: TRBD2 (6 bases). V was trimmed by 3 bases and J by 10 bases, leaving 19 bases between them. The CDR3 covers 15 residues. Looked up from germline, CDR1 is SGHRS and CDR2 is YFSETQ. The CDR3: CASSSPGLGTLELFF. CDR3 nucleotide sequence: TGCGCCAGCAGCTCACCGGGACTCGGAACATTGGAGCTGTTTTTT. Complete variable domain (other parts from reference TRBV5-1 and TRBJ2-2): KAGVTQTPRYLIKTRGQQVTLSCSPISGHRSVSWYQQTPGQGLQFLFEYFSETQRNKGNFPGRFSGRQFSNSRSEMNVSTLELGDSALYLCASSSPGLGTLELFFGEGSRLTVL.

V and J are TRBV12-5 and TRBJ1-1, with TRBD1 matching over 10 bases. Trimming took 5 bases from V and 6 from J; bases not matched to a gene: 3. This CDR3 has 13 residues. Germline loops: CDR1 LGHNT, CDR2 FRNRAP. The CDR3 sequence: CASGPGTGAEAFF. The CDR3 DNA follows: TGTGCTAGTGGTCCAGGGACAGGGGCTGAAGCTTTCTTT.

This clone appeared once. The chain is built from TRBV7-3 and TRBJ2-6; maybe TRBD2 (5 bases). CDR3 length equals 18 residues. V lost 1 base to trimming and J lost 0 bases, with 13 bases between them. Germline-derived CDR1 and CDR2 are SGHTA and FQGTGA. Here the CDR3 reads CASSLRGQALSGANVLTF. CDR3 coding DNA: TGTGCCAGCAGCTTAAGAGGGCAGGCCCTCTCTGGGGCCAACGTCCTGACTTTC. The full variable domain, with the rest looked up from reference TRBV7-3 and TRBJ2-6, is GAGVSQTPSNKVTEKGKYVELRCDPISGHTALYWYRQSLGQGPEFLIYFQGTGAADDSGLPNDRFFAVRPEGSVSTLKIQRTERGDSAVYLCASSLRGQALSGANVLTFGAGSRLTVL.

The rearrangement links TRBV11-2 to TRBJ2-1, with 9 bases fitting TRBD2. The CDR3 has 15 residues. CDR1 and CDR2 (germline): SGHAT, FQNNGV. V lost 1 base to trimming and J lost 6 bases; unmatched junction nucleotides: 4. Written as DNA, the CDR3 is TGTGCCAGCAGCTTAGGAGCGGGGGGATTCAATGAGCAGTTCTTC. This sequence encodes CASSLGAGGFNEQFF.

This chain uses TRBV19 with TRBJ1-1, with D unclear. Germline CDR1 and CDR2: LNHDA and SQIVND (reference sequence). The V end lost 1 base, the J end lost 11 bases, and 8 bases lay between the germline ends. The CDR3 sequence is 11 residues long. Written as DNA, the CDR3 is TGTGCCAGTAGTATAGGCCGAGAGGCTTTCTTT. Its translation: CASSIGREAFF.

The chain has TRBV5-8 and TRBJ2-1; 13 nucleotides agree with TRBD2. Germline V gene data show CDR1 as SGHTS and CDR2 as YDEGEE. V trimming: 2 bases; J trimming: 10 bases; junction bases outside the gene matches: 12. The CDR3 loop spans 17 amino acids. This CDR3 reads CASSFTVLAGGPGEQFF. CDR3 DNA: TGTGCCAGCAGCTTCACCGTACTAGCGGGGGGGCCGGGGGAGCAGTTCTTC.

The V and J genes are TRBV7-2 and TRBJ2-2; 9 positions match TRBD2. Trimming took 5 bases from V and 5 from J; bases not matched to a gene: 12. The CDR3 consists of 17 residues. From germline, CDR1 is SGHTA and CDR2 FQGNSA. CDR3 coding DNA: TGTGCCAGCAGCCCTTCTGGTCAGCGGGGGGAAACCGGGGAGCTGTTTTTT. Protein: CASSPSGQRGETGELFF.

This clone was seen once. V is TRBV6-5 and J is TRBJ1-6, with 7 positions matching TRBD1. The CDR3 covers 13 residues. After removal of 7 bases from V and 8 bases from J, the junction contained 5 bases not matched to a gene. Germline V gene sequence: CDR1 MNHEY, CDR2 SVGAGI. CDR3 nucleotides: TGTGCCAGCACTGGGACAGCCCATTCACCCCTCCACTTT. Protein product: CASTGTAHSPLHF.

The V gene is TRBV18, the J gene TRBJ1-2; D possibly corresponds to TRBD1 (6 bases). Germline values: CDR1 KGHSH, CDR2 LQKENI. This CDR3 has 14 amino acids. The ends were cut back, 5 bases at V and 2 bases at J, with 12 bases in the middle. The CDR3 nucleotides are TGTGCCAGCTCAGCTGGGGACACAAACTATGGCTACACCTTC. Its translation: CASSAGDTNYGYTF.

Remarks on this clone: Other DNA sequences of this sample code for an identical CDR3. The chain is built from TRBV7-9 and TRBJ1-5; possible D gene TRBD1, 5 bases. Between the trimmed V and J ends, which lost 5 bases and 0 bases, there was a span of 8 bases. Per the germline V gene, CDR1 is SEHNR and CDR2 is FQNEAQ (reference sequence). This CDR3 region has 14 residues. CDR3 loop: CASSPGGSNQPQHF. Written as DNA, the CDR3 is TGTGCCAGCAGCCCCGGGGGTAGCAATCAGCCCCAGCATTTT.

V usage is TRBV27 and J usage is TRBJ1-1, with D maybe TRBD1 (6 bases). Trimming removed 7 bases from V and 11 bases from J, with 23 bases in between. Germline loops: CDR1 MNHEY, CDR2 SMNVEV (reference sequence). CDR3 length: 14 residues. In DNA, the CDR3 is TGTGCCAGCACCTCAGGGGACATCCTCGGCGAGGCTTTCTTT. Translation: CASTSGDILGEAFF.

CDR3 in DNA: TGCAGTGCTACCTTAACAGATACGCAGTATTTT. Its protein is CSATLTDTQYF. This chain links TRBV20-1 with TRBJ2-3; D is uncertain. This CDR3 has 11 residues. V shed 4 bases and J shed 3 bases, with 5 bases lying between them. CDR1 DFQATT and CDR2 SNEGSKA come from the germline V gene (reference sequence).

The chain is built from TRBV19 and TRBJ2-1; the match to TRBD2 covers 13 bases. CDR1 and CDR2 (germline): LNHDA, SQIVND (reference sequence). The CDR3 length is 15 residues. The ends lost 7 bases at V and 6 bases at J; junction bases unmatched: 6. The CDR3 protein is CASTPGTSGANEQFF. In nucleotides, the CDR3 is TGTGCCAGTACCCCCGGGACTAGCGGGGCCAATGAGCAGTTCTTC. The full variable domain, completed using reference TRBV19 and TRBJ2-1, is DGGITQSPKYLFRKEGQNVTLSCEQNLNHDAMYWYRQDPGQGLRLIYYSQIVNDFQKGDIAEGYSVSREKKESFPLTVTSAQKNPTAFYLCASTPGTSGANEQFFGPGTRLTVL.